Each of the 17 T cell receptor beta chains below was sequenced from the same sample in a study of T cell changes during pregnancy in multiple sclerosis. Profiled with immunoSEQ multiplex PCR; TCRdb holds only in-frame clones, not every one. The sample has roughly 99,000 clones, around 90% seen once. The sequencing here drew on peripheral blood, taken after pregnancy. The source is a female donor in good health, enrolled as a control in a pregnancy study.

This rearrangement joins TRBV7-2 to TRBJ1-2; 8 nucleotides line up with TRBD1. J lost 4 bases, V lost 5 bases, and 6 bases had no gene match. CDR3 length: 14 amino acids. Germline V CDR1 and CDR2: SGHTA, FQGNSA. The CDR3 loop reads CASSPDRGSYGYTF. The CDR3 nucleotides are TGTGCCAGCAGCCCCGACAGGGGCTCCTATGGCTACACCTTC.

The rearrangement joins TRBV15 to TRBJ2-1, with TRBD2 matching over 7 bases. Germline CDR1 LNHNV, CDR2 YYDKDF (reference sequence). The V and J ends lost 7 bases and 2 bases, in that order; junction bases with no gene match: 8. The CDR3 is made up of 15 amino acids. The CDR3 nucleotides are TGTGCCACCACCCAGTGGCTAGCGGCCTACAATGAGCAGTTCTTC. Protein product: CATTQWLAAYNEQFF.

This chain connects TRBV27 to TRBJ2-7, with D possibly being TRBD2 (5 bases). CDR1 and CDR2 (germline): MNHEY, SMNVEV (reference sequence). This CDR3 comprises 12 residues. V lost 5 bases to trimming and J lost 13 bases, with 18 bases between them. The CDR3 sequence is CASSARGGSSYF. CDR3 in DNA: TGTGCCAGCAGTGCCCGCGGAGGATCTAGTTACTTC.

This clone was found once. V is TRBV6-5 and J is TRBJ2-7; D may be TRBD2 (6 bases). The length of the CDR3 is 15 residues. In germline, CDR1 is MNHEY, CDR2 SVGAGI. The V end lost 1 base, the J end lost 5 bases, and 15 bases lay between the germline ends. CDR3 bases: TGTGCCAGCAGTTACTTATCGGGAGTGGTCAACGAGCAGTACTTC. Amino acid sequence: CASSYLSGVVNEQYF.

This rearrangement joins TRBV11-2 to TRBJ2-1, with D uncertain. The CDR3 runs to 14 residues. Per germline, CDR1 SGHAT and CDR2 FQNNGV. V was shortened by 5 bases and J by 3 bases, with 11 bases between the two germline ends. The CDR3 sequence: CASSPPAGYNEQFF. The CDR3 nucleotides are TGTGCCAGCAGCCCGCCCGCAGGCTACAATGAGCAGTTCTTC.

This clone has only a few counts. CDR3 in DNA: TGTGCCTGGACCAAGGACATAACTAATGAAAAACTGTTTTTT. Translating it yields CAWTKDITNEKLFF. This chain uses TRBV30 with TRBJ1-4; D possibly corresponds to TRBD1 (5 bases). Germline V gene sequence: CDR1 GTSNPN, CDR2 SVGIG (reference sequence). This CDR3 has 14 residues. Trimming removed 4 bases from V and 1 base from J, with 10 bases in between.

This clone was picked up one time. The rearrangement uses TRBV6-5 and TRBJ2-2, with 8 bases matching TRBD2. CDR3 length: 14 amino acids. V lost 8 bases and J lost 1; bases outside the gene matches: 3. Germline CDR1 and CDR2: MNHEY and SVGAGI. CDR3 nucleotides: TGTGCCAGCGGCCTAGCGGGGAACACCGGGGAGCTGTTTTTT. Translating it yields CASGLAGNTGELFF.

This CDR3 is CASSQRTGNQETQYF. CDR3 DNA: TGTGCCAGCAGTCAGAGAACAGGGAACCAAGAGACCCAGTACTTC. This chain connects TRBV6-1 to TRBJ2-5; D is perhaps TRBD1 (6 bases). The V gene's germline CDR1 is MNHNS and CDR2 SASEGT. Trimming took 5 bases from V and 0 from J, leaving 13 bases between them. This CDR3 spans 15 amino acids.

Here the CDR3 reads CSVESRYGYTF. As DNA, the CDR3 is TGCAGCGTTGAGTCCCGCTATGGCTACACCTTC. V is TRBV29-1 and J is TRBJ1-2; no reliable D call. The V end was cut by 3 bases, the J end by 4 bases, with 6 bases between. CDR1 SQVTM and CDR2 ANQGSEA come from the germline V gene. The CDR3 length is 11 residues.

This chain uses TRBV4-1 with TRBJ1-1; maybe TRBD1 (6 bases). The ends were cut back, 0 bases at V and 3 bases at J, with 14 bases in the middle. The CDR3 length is 16 residues. Germline CDR1 and CDR2: MGHRA and YSYEKL. The CDR3 DNA reads as TGCGCCAGCAGCCAAGATAGGGACATTTCCCACACTGAAGCTTTCTTT. This translates into CASSQDRDISHTEAFF.

This chain joins TRBV25-1 and TRBJ1-5, with 10 bases lining up with TRBD1. The germline V gene has CDR1 MGHDK and CDR2 SYGVNS. The ends lost 3 bases at V and 5 bases at J; junction bases unmatched: 4. The CDR3 totals 15 residues. The CDR3 spells CASSESGQGYQPQHF. The CDR3 DNA follows: TGTGCCAGCAGTGAGTCGGGACAGGGGTATCAGCCCCAGCATTTT.

In DNA, the CDR3 is TGTGCCAGCAGCAAAGGGGAGGGGAGCGGGGGCCTAGCCAAAAACATTCAGTACTTC. Encoded protein: CASSKGEGSGGLAKNIQYF. This chain links TRBV21-1 with TRBJ2-4; the DNA was not compared with TRBD2, the D call given in the table. TRBV21-1 is a pseudogene locus. The CDR3 is 19 amino acids.

The chain carries TRBV19 and TRBJ1-2; D unclear. From germline, CDR1 is LNHDA and CDR2 SQIVND (reference sequence). The length of the CDR3 is 12 residues. V was trimmed by 3 bases and J by 5 bases, leaving 7 bases between them. The CDR3 reads CASSMGEYGYTF. DNA of the CDR3: TGTGCCAGTAGTATGGGCGAGTATGGCTACACCTTC.

This clone has only one observation. V and J are TRBV19 and TRBJ2-5, with TRBD1 as a possible D gene (6 bases). CDR1 is LNHDA, CDR2 SQIVND, per germline (reference sequence). V was pared by 8 bases and J by 2 bases, with 15 bases between. This CDR3 comprises 14 residues. The CDR3 sequence is CASQTTGVQETQYF. CDR3 sequence (DNA): TGTGCCAGTCAGACGACAGGAGTACAAGAGACCCAGTACTTC.

V gene TRBV7-9 combines with J gene TRBJ2-5, with no clear D. In germline, CDR1 is SEHNR, CDR2 FQNEAQ (reference sequence). The CDR3 sequence is 12 residues long. Trimming removed 5 bases at V and 10 bases at J, with 14 bases between. For the CDR3, the DNA is TGTGCCAGCAGCCCGAATGGAGCTATCCAGTACTTC. It encodes CASSPNGAIQYF.

The chain joins TRBV28 to TRBJ2-2; D may be TRBD1 (6 bases). Germline CDR1 and CDR2: MDHEN and SYDVKM. V lost 2 bases and J 0 bases, leaving 7 bases between the germline ends. The CDR3 runs to 15 residues. CDR3 in DNA: TGTGCCAGCAGTTTAGGGGGCGCGAACACCGGGGAGCTGTTTTTT. Translating it yields CASSLGGANTGELFF.

The rearrangement uses TRBV19 and TRBJ1-1, with no clear D. CDR3 size: 16 residues. Germline values: CDR1 LNHDA, CDR2 SQIVND (reference sequence). The ends were cut back, 6 bases at V and 0 bases at J, with 17 bases in the middle. CDR3 protein: CASSDYLSSMNTEAFF. CDR3 DNA: TGTGCCAGTAGCGATTACCTCAGTAGCATGAACACTGAAGCTTTCTTT.